This T cell receptor (beta chain) derives from a study of blood T cell repertoires in COVID-19. Germline V gene data show CDR1 as MDHEN and CDR2 as SYDVKM. The V end lost 6 bases, the J end lost 4 bases, and 10 bases lay between the germline ends. The CDR3 runs to 13 residues. Data came from immunoSEQ multiplex PCR; TCRdb stores just in-frame clones and leaves some out. The table lists under 150,000 clones, roughly 88% of them singletons. The specimen sequenced was peripheral blood. The TCR sequence derives from a man aged 65 to 79 with active COVID-19. The chain employs TRBV28 and TRBJ1-3, with D hard to call. The CDR3: CASSLIQGNTIYF. The CDR3 region has the DNA TGTGCCAGCAGCCTTATTCAGGGAAACACCATATATTTT.